This T cell receptor (beta chain) was documented in a study of T cell changes during pregnancy in multiple sclerosis. The data were produced by immunoSEQ multiplex PCR, yet TCRdb's version contains in-frame clones alone and is incomplete. The table records under 45,000 clones, around 91% of them present only once. The CDR3 contains 16 residues. Germline V gives CDR1 GTSNPN, CDR2 SVGIG (reference sequence). The V end was cut by 2 bases, the J end by 0 bases, with 14 bases between. The rearrangement links TRBV30 to TRBJ2-1, with D hard to call. Sequenced here: CD4+ T cells from peripheral blood mononuclear cells, sampled in the second trimester of pregnancy. The TCR originated in a female donor in good health, enrolled as a control in a pregnancy study. The CDR3 DNA reads TGTGCCTGGAGTCACGGTCCCCAAACCTCCTACAATGAGCAGTTCTTC. It translates to CAWSHGPQTSYNEQFF.